The rows below give T cell receptor beta chains drawn from one sample of a study of blood T cell repertoires in COVID-19. Profiled with immunoSEQ multiplex PCR; TCRdb holds only in-frame clones, not every one. The sample lists tens of thousands of clones; approximately 90% were seen once. The source material was peripheral blood. These receptors were taken from a man between 65 and 85 years old with active or convalescent COVID-19. Each CDR3 is given with its conserved first and last residue. D genes are given only for firm matches. Clone size appears in some rows only: once, few, many, or a class for an expanded clone.

CDR3 DNA,CDR3 protein,clone size,D gene,V gene,J gene
TGTGCCTGGGTACGAAAACAGGGGGACGAGCAGTACTTC,CAWVRKQGDEQYF,.,TRBD1,TRBV30,TRBJ2-7
TGTGCCAGCAGCACCCAGCTGGGCTTTCCGAATCAGCCCCAGCATTTT,CASSTQLGFPNQPQHF,.,.,TRBV5-6,TRBJ1-5
TGCGCCAGCAGCCTAAGATCCCCAGGGGGGATTATGTCGGGGGATACGCAGTATTTT,CASSLRSPGGIMSGDTQYF,.,.,TRBV4-1,TRBJ2-3
TGTGCCAGCAGCGCTCGGGACAGGGAAGGAAATGGCTACACCTTC,CASSARDREGNGYTF,few,TRBD1,TRBV9,TRBJ1-2
TGTGCCTGGACGGGACAGGGTTATTCACCCCTCCACTTT,CAWTGQGYSPLHF,.,TRBD1,TRBV30,TRBJ1-6
TGTGCCAGCAGCTGGAGTCAGGGAGGGGTCGAGCAGTACTTC,CASSWSQGGVEQYF,.,TRBD2,TRBV5-5,TRBJ2-7
TGTGCCAGCAGCGACACGATGGCGGGAAGCACAGATACGCAGTATTTT,CASSDTMAGSTDTQYF,once,.,TRBV25-1,TRBJ2-3
TGTGCCAGCTCACCAAGGTTGAGTAGCGGAAACTACAATGAGCAGTTCTTC,CASSPRLSSGNYNEQFF,.,.,TRBV18,TRBJ2-1
TGTGCCAGTAGCAGTGCGGGAGAAGCCGCCTACGAGCAGTACTTC,CASSSAGEAAYEQYF,.,TRBD2,TRBV19,TRBJ2-7
TGTGCCAGCAGCTTACAGCCAGGGGGGAACACTGAAGCTTTCTTT,CASSLQPGGNTEAFF,once,TRBD1,TRBV7-3,TRBJ1-1
TGTGCCAGCAGCCCCAGGGATATTCAGGGGGCCTCTGGAAACACCATATATTTT,CASSPRDIQGASGNTIYF,.,TRBD1,TRBV5-6,TRBJ1-3
TGTGCCAGCAGCTCCAGAGTGGGGAGGAATCAGCCCCAGCATTTT,CASSSRVGRNQPQHF,.,.,TRBV7-2,TRBJ1-5
TGTGCCAGCACCTCCTACAGAGAGCAGTTCTTC,CASTSYREQFF,.,.,TRBV2,TRBJ2-1
TGTGCCAGCAGTCTCCACAGGGTACGTCAGCCCCAGCATTTT,CASSLHRVRQPQHF,.,.,TRBV6-6,TRBJ1-5
TGCGCCAGCAGTTTGGACAGGCCCGGAAACACCATATATTTT,CASSLDRPGNTIYF,.,TRBD1,TRBV10-1,TRBJ1-3
TGTGCCAGCAGCTTTTTCGGACAGGGGTCCCCCGGGGAGCTGTTTTTT,CASSFFGQGSPGELFF,.,TRBD1,TRBV5-6,TRBJ2-2
TGTGCCAGCAGCTCTCAATACAGGGACCCGCGTGGAGAGCAGTACTTC,CASSSQYRDPRGEQYF,.,.,TRBV5-5,TRBJ2-7
TGTGCCAGTAACGGGGGAGGCCCCACAGATACGCAGTATTTT,CASNGGGPTDTQYF,.,.,TRBV19,TRBJ2-3
TGTGCCAGCAGCCAAGGTTCACTAGCGGGGAACACCGGGGAGCTGTTTTTT,CASSQGSLAGNTGELFF,few,TRBD2,TRBV3-1/TRBV3-2,TRBJ2-2
TGTGCCAGTACCGGGGGTAGCAATCAGCCCCAGCATTTT,CASTGGSNQPQHF,once,.,TRBV19,TRBJ1-5
TGTGCCTGGAGTCGTGCCTCTGTCCGGGACACCATATATTTT,CAWSRASVRDTIYF,once,.,TRBV30,TRBJ1-3
TGTGCCAGCAGTAGGGGGAGTCTTTTGAAGGACGAGCAGTACTTC,CASSRGSLLKDEQYF,.,.,TRBV6-2/TRBV6-3,TRBJ2-7
TGTGCCAGCAGCCGGGAGAACAATGAGCAGTTCTTC,CASSRENNEQFF,.,.,TRBV7-3,TRBJ2-1
TGTGCCAGCAGCTTGGTGCCTGGACAGGGAATGGCTTTCTTT,CASSLVPGQGMAFF,.,TRBD1,TRBV5-4,TRBJ1-1
TGTGCCAGCTCACCCGTGCTCGCAGGGGGGCCTGCGACACCCCTCCACTTT,CASSPVLAGGPATPLHF,.,TRBD1,TRBV18,TRBJ1-6
TGTGCCAGCACCCGGGACAGTACCAAAAACATTCAGTACTTC,CASTRDSTKNIQYF,.,TRBD1,TRBV2,TRBJ2-4
TGCGCCAGCAGCCAAGATACGGGGAACTATGGCTACACCTTC,CASSQDTGNYGYTF,.,.,TRBV4-3,TRBJ1-2
TGCGCCAGCAGCGCGGACGGGACTCCGGTGTTGGGCTACACCTTC,CASSADGTPVLGYTF,once,.,TRBV5-1,TRBJ1-2
TGTGCCAGCAGTACGGGGGGGACTGAAGCTTTCTTT,CASSTGGTEAFF,.,.,TRBV27,TRBJ1-1
TGTGCCAGCAGCTTATTCGGACAGGGGAATAATTCACCCCTCCACTTT,CASSLFGQGNNSPLHF,.,TRBD1,TRBV7-8,TRBJ1-6
TGTGCCAGCAGCCCGACAGGGGGAAGGCACGAGCAGTACTTC,CASSPTGGRHEQYF,.,TRBD1,TRBV5-6,TRBJ2-7
TGCGCCAGCAGCTTTGGACAGCCAAACTATGGCTACACCTTC,CASSFGQPNYGYTF,once,.,TRBV5-1,TRBJ1-2
TGTGCCACCAGTGAGCGACAGGGGTCCTACGAGCAGTACTTC,CATSERQGSYEQYF,.,TRBD1,TRBV24-1,TRBJ2-7
TGTGCCAGCAGCTTGAGACGGGGAAACACTGAAGCTTTCTTT,CASSLRRGNTEAFF,.,.,TRBV5-4,TRBJ1-1
TGTGCCAGCAGCCCCGGGACAGCCTTGAACACTGAAGCTTTCTTT,CASSPGTALNTEAFF,.,TRBD1,TRBV5-8,TRBJ1-1
TGCAGCGTTGACGTAGCAGGGAGAAACACCATATATTTT,CSVDVAGRNTIYF,once,.,TRBV29-1,TRBJ1-3
TGTGCCTGGAATGGGAAAGACAGGGCCATTCCCGGGGAGCTGTTTTTT,CAWNGKDRAIPGELFF,.,TRBD1,TRBV30,TRBJ2-2
TGTGCCTGGAGTTCAGGCTTGGCTTTCGATCAGCCCCAGCATTTT,CAWSSGLAFDQPQHF,.,.,TRBV30,TRBJ1-5
TGCGCCAGCAGCTTGGTGTCAGATCCCTACAATGAGCAGTTCTTC,CASSLVSDPYNEQFF,.,.,TRBV5-1,TRBJ2-1
TGTGCCAGCAGTCTTAGCGGCAGTGAGCAGTTCTTC,CASSLSGSEQFF,.,.,TRBV7-9,TRBJ2-1
TGTGCCAGCAGCCAAGGCCCCGGACAGGCTAAACAAGAGACCCAGTACTTC,CASSQGPGQAKQETQYF,.,TRBD1,TRBV3-1/TRBV3-2,TRBJ2-5
TGTGCCAGCACTCACAGGGGGGGCTATGGCTACACCTTC,CASTHRGGYGYTF,once,TRBD1,TRBV6-5,TRBJ1-2
TGCGCCAGCCGAGGGACTTCCGAACCCTACGAGCAGTACTTC,CASRGTSEPYEQYF,.,.,TRBV5-1,TRBJ2-7
TGTGCCAGCAGTGAGGCGGGACAGGGGGGTGAAAAACTGTTTTTT,CASSEAGQGGEKLFF,.,TRBD1,TRBV2,TRBJ1-4
TGTGCCAGCACCCGCCGGGGGGCCGGGCAAGAGACCCAGTACTTC,CASTRRGAGQETQYF,.,.,TRBV28,TRBJ2-5
TGTGCCAGCAGTGAAACTACAGGGGACACCGGGGAGCTGTTTTTT,CASSETTGDTGELFF,.,TRBD1,TRBV6-1,TRBJ2-2
TGTGCCAGCAGTGAAGCGAGGCAGAACTATGGCTACACCTTC,CASSEARQNYGYTF,.,.,TRBV2,TRBJ1-2
TGTGCCATCAGCCCCCTGACAGGGGGCTTAACCGGGGAGCTGTTTTTT,CAISPLTGGLTGELFF,.,TRBD1,TRBV10-3,TRBJ2-2
TGCGCCAGCAGCAACACCCGCTATGGCTACACCTTC,CASSNTRYGYTF,.,.,TRBV5-1,TRBJ1-2
TGTGCCAGCAGCCCAAAAGCTGCTGAAGCTTTCTTT,CASSPKAAEAFF,once,.,TRBV7-9,TRBJ1-1
TGTGCCACCAGTGATCCAAACGACAGGAGCCTTGCTTTCTTT,CATSDPNDRSLAFF,.,.,TRBV24-1,TRBJ1-1
TGTGCCAGCAGCCGGGGACAGGGAGGCACCATATATTTT,CASSRGQGGTIYF,.,TRBD1,TRBV12-3/TRBV12-4,TRBJ1-3
TGTGCCAGCAGTTCCCCTGGAGCCTTCATGAACACTGAAGCTTTCTTT,CASSSPGAFMNTEAFF,.,.,TRBV28,TRBJ1-1
TGTGCCAGCAGTTACTCGACCAGGGGCTCTGGAAACACCATATATTTT,CASSYSTRGSGNTIYF,.,.,TRBV6-5,TRBJ1-3
TGTGCCAGCTCCCCCGGGAGTTCCGAGACCCAGTACTTC,CASSPGSSETQYF,.,.,TRBV18,TRBJ2-5
TGTGCCAGCAGGGGGACAGGGGGTCGAGAGCAGTTCTTC,CASRGTGGREQFF,.,TRBD1,TRBV27,TRBJ2-1
TGCGCCCGCTCCCAACTCGGACCGACCATCGGCGGGACCCGCACAGATACGCAGTATTTT,CARSQLGPTIGGTRTDTQYF,.,.,TRBV4-1,TRBJ2-3